A selection of T cell receptor beta chains follows, all from one sample in a study of T cell responses to AZD1222 COVID-19 vaccine. Produced via immunoSEQ multiplex PCR; TCRdb's table is partial and in-frame only. The top ten hold roughly 5.8% of the sample, which has about 150,000 clones, about 86% seen once. Source: peripheral blood, taken on day 0 of MenACWY control vaccination. The receptors were sampled from an adult in good health. Each CDR3 is given with its conserved first and last residue. D genes are given only for firm matches. Size is omitted from some rows. Given values are once, few, many or a class for expanded clones.

J gene: TRBJ2-7; clone size: -; D gene: -; V gene: TRBV20-1; CDR3 protein: CSAGPSYEQYF; CDR3 DNA: TGCAGTGCAGGACCTTCTTACGAGCAGTACTTC
J gene: TRBJ2-1; clone size: -; D gene: TRBD2; V gene: TRBV19; CDR3 protein: CASSVTGTSGRGKAYEQFF; CDR3 DNA: TGTGCCAGTAGTGTTACCGGGACTAGCGGGAGGGGCAAAGCCTATGAGCAGTTCTTC
J gene: TRBJ1-2; clone size: -; D gene: -; V gene: TRBV19; CDR3 protein: CASSIDLGGENYGYTF; CDR3 DNA: TGTGCCAGTAGTATAGATCTTGGGGGAGAGAACTATGGCTACACCTTC
J gene: TRBJ1-4; clone size: -; D gene: -; V gene: TRBV28; CDR3 protein: CASSFPGQADEKLFF; CDR3 DNA: TGTGCCAGCAGTTTCCCGGGACAAGCAGATGAAAAACTGTTTTTT
J gene: TRBJ1-2; clone size: -; D gene: TRBD1; V gene: TRBV7-9; CDR3 protein: CAGGQGVSNYGYTF; CDR3 DNA: TGTGCGGGAGGACAGGGGGTCTCTAACTATGGCTACACCTTC
J gene: TRBJ1-2; clone size: -; D gene: TRBD1; V gene: TRBV5-3; CDR3 protein: CAETLLGGQLYGYTF; CDR3 DNA: TGTGCCGAAACACTACTAGGGGGACAGCTATATGGCTACACCTTC
J gene: TRBJ2-1; clone size: -; D gene: TRBD2; V gene: TRBV9; CDR3 protein: CASSVPQTSGKMNEQFF; CDR3 DNA: TGTGCCAGCAGCGTCCCCCAGACTAGCGGGAAGATGAATGAGCAGTTCTTC
J gene: TRBJ2-1; clone size: few; D gene: TRBD1; V gene: TRBV6-2/TRBV6-3; CDR3 protein: CASSPTGSSYNEQFF; CDR3 DNA: TGTGCCAGCAGTCCGACAGGGAGCTCCTACAATGAGCAGTTCTTC
J gene: TRBJ1-2; clone size: -; D gene: -; V gene: TRBV7-9; CDR3 protein: CASSFALYGYTF; CDR3 DNA: TGTGCCAGCAGCTTCGCACTCTATGGCTACACCTTC
J gene: TRBJ2-1; clone size: once; D gene: TRBD1; V gene: TRBV2; CDR3 protein: CASRAGTGGGNEQFF; CDR3 DNA: TGTGCCAGCAGAGCTGGGACAGGGGGAGGAAATGAGCAGTTCTTC
J gene: TRBJ1-2; clone size: -; D gene: -; V gene: TRBV6-5; CDR3 protein: CASRRQHYGYTF; CDR3 DNA: TGTGCCAGCAGAAGACAGCATTATGGCTACACCTTC
J gene: TRBJ2-2; clone size: few; D gene: TRBD1; V gene: TRBV2; CDR3 protein: CASSEADRVLTGELFF; CDR3 DNA: TGTGCCAGCAGTGAGGCGGACAGGGTATTGACCGGGGAGCTGTTTTTT
J gene: TRBJ1-1; clone size: -; D gene: -; V gene: TRBV5-1; CDR3 protein: CASSLMNPANTEAFF; CDR3 DNA: TGCGCCAGCAGCTTGATGAACCCCGCGAACACTGAAGCTTTCTTT
J gene: TRBJ1-5; clone size: few; D gene: TRBD1; V gene: TRBV2; CDR3 protein: CASSDDRGNQPQHF; CDR3 DNA: TGTGCCAGCAGTGACGACAGGGGGAACCAGCCCCAGCATTTT
J gene: TRBJ1-2; clone size: -; D gene: -; V gene: TRBV10-3; CDR3 protein: CAISDFGGYTF; CDR3 DNA: TGTGCCATCAGTGATTTCGGAGGCTACACCTTC
J gene: TRBJ1-1; clone size: -; D gene: -; V gene: TRBV5-8; CDR3 protein: CASSLDGPHTEAFF; CDR3 DNA: TGTGCCAGCAGCTTGGACGGCCCGCACACTGAAGCTTTCTTT
J gene: TRBJ1-1; clone size: -; D gene: TRBD1; V gene: TRBV19; CDR3 protein: CASRATGSGTEAFF; CDR3 DNA: TGTGCCAGTAGGGCGACAGGGTCAGGCACTGAAGCTTTCTTT
J gene: TRBJ1-2; clone size: -; D gene: -; V gene: TRBV4-1; CDR3 protein: CASSPLTPPAGGYTF; CDR3 DNA: TGCGCCAGCAGCCCTTTGACACCCCCGGCGGGTGGCTACACCTTC
J gene: TRBJ2-7; clone size: -; D gene: TRBD1; V gene: TRBV5-1; CDR3 protein: CASSLDRGGSGEQYF; CDR3 DNA: TGCGCCAGCAGCCTGGACAGGGGAGGTTCGGGGGAGCAGTACTTC
J gene: TRBJ1-2; clone size: -; D gene: -; V gene: TRBV19; CDR3 protein: CASRQNNYGYTF; CDR3 DNA: TGTGCCAGCCGACAGAATAACTATGGCTACACCTTC
J gene: TRBJ1-2; clone size: -; D gene: -; V gene: TRBV7-8; CDR3 protein: CASSLGGGVYYGYTF; CDR3 DNA: TGTGCCAGCAGCTTAGGAGGGGGGGTCTACTATGGCTACACCTTC
J gene: TRBJ2-3; clone size: -; D gene: -; V gene: TRBV19; CDR3 protein: CASSILGVDVTDTQYF; CDR3 DNA: TGTGCCAGTAGTATCCTGGGGGTTGATGTCACAGATACGCAGTATTTT
J gene: TRBJ1-1; clone size: once; D gene: TRBD1; V gene: TRBV6-5; CDR3 protein: CASRADRVGSTEAFF; CDR3 DNA: TGTGCCAGCAGGGCGGACAGGGTCGGGAGCACTGAAGCTTTCTTT
J gene: TRBJ2-5; clone size: -; D gene: TRBD2; V gene: TRBV11-2; CDR3 protein: CASSLGVAGGFQETQYF; CDR3 DNA: TGTGCCAGCAGCTTAGGGGTAGCGGGGGGTTTCCAAGAGACCCAGTACTTC
J gene: TRBJ1-3; clone size: -; D gene: TRBD1; V gene: TRBV28; CDR3 protein: CASGQAIGGNTIYF; CDR3 DNA: TGTGCCAGCGGACAGGCAATTGGTGGAAACACCATATATTTT
J gene: TRBJ1-4; clone size: -; D gene: TRBD1; V gene: TRBV18; CDR3 protein: CASSPPGTGRGEKLFF; CDR3 DNA: TGTGCCAGCTCACCCCCCGGGACAGGAAGGGGTGAAAAACTGTTTTTT
J gene: TRBJ1-1; clone size: few; D gene: -; V gene: TRBV19; CDR3 protein: CASSYGVLNTEAFF; CDR3 DNA: TGTGCCAGTAGTTACGGTGTCCTGAACACTGAAGCTTTCTTT
J gene: TRBJ1-6; clone size: -; D gene: -; V gene: TRBV19; CDR3 protein: CASNPGQHNSPLHF; CDR3 DNA: TGTGCCAGTAACCCCGGACAGCATAATTCACCCCTCCACTTT
J gene: TRBJ2-1; clone size: few; D gene: TRBD2; V gene: TRBV3-1/TRBV3-2; CDR3 protein: CASSRPGRERSYNEQFF; CDR3 DNA: TGTGCCAGCAGCCGTCCGGGGCGGGAGCGCTCCTACAATGAGCAGTTCTTC